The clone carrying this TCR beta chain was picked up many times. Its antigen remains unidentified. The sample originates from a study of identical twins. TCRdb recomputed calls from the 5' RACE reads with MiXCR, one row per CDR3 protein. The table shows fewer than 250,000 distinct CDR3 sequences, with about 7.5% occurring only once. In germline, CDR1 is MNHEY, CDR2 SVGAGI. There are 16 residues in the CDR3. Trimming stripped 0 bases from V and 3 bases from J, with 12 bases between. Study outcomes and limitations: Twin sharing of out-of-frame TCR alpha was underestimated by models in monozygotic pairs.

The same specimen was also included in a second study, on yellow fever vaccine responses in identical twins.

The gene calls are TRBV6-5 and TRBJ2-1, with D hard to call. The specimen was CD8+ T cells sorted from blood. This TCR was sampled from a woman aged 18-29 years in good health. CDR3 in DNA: TGTGCCAGCAGTTACTCCTCGGAATACAGCTACAATGAGCAGTTCTTC. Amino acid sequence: CASSYSSEYSYNEQFF.